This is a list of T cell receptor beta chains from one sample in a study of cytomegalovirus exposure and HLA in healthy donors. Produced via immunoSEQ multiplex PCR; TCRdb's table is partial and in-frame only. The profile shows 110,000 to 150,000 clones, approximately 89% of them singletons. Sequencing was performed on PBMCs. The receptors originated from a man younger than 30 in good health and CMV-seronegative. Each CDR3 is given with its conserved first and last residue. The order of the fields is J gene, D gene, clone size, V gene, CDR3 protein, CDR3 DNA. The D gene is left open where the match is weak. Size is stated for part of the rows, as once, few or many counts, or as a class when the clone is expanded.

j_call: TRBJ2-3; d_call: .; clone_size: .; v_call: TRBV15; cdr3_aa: CATSTRTGTDTQYF; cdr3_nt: TGTGCCACCAGCACCAGGACAGGCACAGATACGCAGTATTTT
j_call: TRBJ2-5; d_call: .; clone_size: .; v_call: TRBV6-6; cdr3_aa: CASHEAEQETQYF; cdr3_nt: TGTGCCAGCCACGAGGCAGAGCAAGAGACCCAGTACTTC
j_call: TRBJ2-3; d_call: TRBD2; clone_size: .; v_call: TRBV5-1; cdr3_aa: CASRGGGTSPTDTQYF; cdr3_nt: TGCGCCAGCCGTGGTGGTGGGACTAGCCCCACAGATACGCAGTATTTT
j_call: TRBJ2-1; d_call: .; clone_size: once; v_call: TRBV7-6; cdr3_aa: CASSLAGETYNEQFF; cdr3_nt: TGTGCCAGCAGCTTAGCGGGAGAAACGTACAATGAGCAGTTCTTC
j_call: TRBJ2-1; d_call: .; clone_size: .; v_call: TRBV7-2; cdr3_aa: CASSFGLNEQFF; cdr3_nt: TGTGCCAGCAGCTTTGGACTAAATGAGCAGTTCTTC
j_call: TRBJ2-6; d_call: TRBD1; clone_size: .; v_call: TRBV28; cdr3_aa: CASSVQGAGANVLTF; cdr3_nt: TGTGCCAGCAGTGTACAGGGGGCTGGGGCCAACGTCCTGACTTTC
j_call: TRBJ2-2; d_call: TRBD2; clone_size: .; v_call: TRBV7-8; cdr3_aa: CASSIGTSGSGELFF; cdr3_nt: TGTGCCAGCAGCATCGGGACTAGCGGGTCCGGGGAGCTGTTTTTT
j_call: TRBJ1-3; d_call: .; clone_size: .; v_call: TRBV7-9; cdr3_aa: CASSSTGLSGNTIYF; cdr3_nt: TGTGCCAGCAGCAGCACAGGCCTCTCTGGAAACACCATATATTTT
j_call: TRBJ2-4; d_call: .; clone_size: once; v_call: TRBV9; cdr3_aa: CASSVGVRLWDSEENIQYF; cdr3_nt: TGTGCCAGCAGCGTAGGGGTACGGTTGTGGGACTCAGAAGAAAACATTCAGTACTTC
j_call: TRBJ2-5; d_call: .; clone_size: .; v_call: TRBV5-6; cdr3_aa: CASSLELDQETQYF; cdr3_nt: TGTGCCAGCAGCTTGGAACTAGATCAAGAGACCCAGTACTTC
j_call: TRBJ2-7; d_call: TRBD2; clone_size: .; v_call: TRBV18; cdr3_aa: CASSPAGGPSYEQYF; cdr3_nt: TGTGCCAGCTCACCGGCGGGGGGGCCTTCCTACGAGCAGTACTTC
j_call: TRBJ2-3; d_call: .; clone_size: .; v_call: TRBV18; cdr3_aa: CASSLTQGSTDTQYF; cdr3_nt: TGTGCCAGCTCACTTACACAGGGTAGCACAGATACGCAGTATTTT
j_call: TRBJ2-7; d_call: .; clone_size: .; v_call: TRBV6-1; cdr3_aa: CASSEELRYEQYF; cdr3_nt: TGTGCCAGCAGTGAAGAATTGAGGTACGAGCAGTACTTC
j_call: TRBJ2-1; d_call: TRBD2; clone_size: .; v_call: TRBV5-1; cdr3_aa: CASMERGAGYNEQFF; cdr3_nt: TGCGCCAGCATGGAGCGGGGGGCGGGCTACAATGAGCAGTTCTTC
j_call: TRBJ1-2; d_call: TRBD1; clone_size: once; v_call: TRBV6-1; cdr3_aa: CASSAQDRGSYGYTF; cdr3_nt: TGTGCCAGCAGTGCCCAGGACAGGGGGTCCTATGGCTACACCTTC
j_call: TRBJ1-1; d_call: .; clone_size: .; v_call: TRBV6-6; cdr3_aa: CASSYSAGGDTEAFF; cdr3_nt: TGTGCCAGCAGTTACTCAGCGGGGGGGGACACTGAAGCTTTCTTT
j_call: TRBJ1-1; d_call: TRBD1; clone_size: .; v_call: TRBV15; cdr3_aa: CATSRAYPTEQGVGTEAFF; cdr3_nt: TGTGCCACCAGCAGAGCTTACCCCACGGAACAGGGGGTGGGCACTGAAGCTTTCTTT
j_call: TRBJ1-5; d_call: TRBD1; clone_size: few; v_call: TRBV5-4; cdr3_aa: CASSLDRGHVQPQHF; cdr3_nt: TGTGCCAGCAGCTTGGACAGGGGCCATGTTCAGCCCCAGCATTTT
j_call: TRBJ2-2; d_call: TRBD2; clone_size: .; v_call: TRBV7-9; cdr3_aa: CASSRGTSPNTGELFF; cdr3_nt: TGTGCCAGCAGCCGCGGGACTAGCCCGAACACCGGGGAGCTGTTTTTT
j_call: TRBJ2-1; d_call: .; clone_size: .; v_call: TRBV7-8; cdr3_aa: CASSLGYGSYNEQFF; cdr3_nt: TGTGCCAGCAGCTTAGGTTACGGGAGTTACAATGAGCAGTTCTTC
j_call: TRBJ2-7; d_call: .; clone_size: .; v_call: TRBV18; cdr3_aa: CASSPGLNSYEQYF; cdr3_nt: TGTGCCAGCTCACCCGGACTAAACTCCTACGAGCAGTACTTC
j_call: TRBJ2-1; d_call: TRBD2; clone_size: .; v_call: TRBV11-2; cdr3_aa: CASSPWTSGTNEQFF; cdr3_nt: TGTGCCAGCAGCCCTTGGACTAGCGGGACGAATGAGCAGTTCTTC
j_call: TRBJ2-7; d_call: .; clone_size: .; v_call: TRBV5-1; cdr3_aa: CASSLALATYEQYF; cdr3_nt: TGCGCCAGCAGCTTGGCCTTGGCAACCTACGAGCAGTACTTC
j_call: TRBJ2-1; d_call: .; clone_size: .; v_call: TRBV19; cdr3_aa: CASNPNNRNPDEQFF; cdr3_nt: TGTGCCAGTAACCCCAACAACAGGAATCCCGATGAGCAGTTCTTC
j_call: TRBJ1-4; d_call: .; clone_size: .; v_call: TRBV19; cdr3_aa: CASRGRAAYNEKLFF; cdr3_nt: TGTGCCAGTAGAGGGAGGGCGGCCTATAATGAAAAACTGTTTTTT
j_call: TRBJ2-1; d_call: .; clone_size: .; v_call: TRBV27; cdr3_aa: CASTTSVHNEQFF; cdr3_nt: TGTGCCAGCACAACTAGTGTCCACAATGAGCAGTTCTTC
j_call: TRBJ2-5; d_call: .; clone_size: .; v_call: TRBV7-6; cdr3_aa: CASSVQPGGGETQYF; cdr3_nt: TGTGCCAGCAGCGTCCAGCCGGGGGGCGGGGAGACCCAGTACTTC
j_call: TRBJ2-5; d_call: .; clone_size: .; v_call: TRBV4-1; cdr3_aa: CASSQEGTGETQYF; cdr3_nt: TGCGCCAGCAGCCAAGAAGGGACTGGAGAGACCCAGTACTTC
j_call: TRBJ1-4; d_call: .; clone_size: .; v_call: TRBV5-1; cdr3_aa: CASSARPQGFTTNEKLFF; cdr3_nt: TGCGCCAGCAGCGCGCGCCCACAGGGATTCACAACTAATGAAAAACTGTTTTTT
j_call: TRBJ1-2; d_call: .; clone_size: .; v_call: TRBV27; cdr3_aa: CASSFVGGGDHYGYTF; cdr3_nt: TGTGCCAGCAGCTTTGTAGGGGGGGGTGATCACTATGGCTACACCTTC
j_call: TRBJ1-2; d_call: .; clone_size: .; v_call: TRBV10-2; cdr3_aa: CASSEFRNYGYTF; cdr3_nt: TGCGCCAGCAGTGAGTTCAGGAACTATGGCTACACCTTC
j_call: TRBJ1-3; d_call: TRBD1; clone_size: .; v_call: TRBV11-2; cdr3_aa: CASSRDRGDTIYF; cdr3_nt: TGTGCCAGCTCCCGGGACAGGGGTGACACCATATATTTT
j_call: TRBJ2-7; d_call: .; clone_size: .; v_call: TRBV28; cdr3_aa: CASSLESRQDPDYEQYF; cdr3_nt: TGTGCCAGCAGTTTAGAGTCCCGGCAGGATCCCGACTACGAGCAGTACTTC